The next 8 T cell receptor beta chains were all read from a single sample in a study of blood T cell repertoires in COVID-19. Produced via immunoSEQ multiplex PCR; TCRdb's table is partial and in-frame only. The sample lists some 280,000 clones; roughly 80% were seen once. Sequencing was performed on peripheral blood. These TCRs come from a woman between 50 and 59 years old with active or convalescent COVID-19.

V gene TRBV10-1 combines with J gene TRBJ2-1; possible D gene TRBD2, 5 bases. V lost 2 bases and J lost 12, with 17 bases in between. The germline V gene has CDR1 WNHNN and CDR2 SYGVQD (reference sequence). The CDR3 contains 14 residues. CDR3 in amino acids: CASSEGLPNARQFF. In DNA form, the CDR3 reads TGCGCCAGCAGTGAGGGACTTCCGAACGCAAGGCAGTTCTTC.

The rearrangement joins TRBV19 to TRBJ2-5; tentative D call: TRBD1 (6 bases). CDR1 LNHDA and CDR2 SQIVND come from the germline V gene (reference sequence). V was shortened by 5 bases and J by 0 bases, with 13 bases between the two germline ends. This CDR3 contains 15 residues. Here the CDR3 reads CASSSQGTYQETQYF. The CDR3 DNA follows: TGTGCCAGTAGTTCTCAGGGGACGTACCAAGAGACCCAGTACTTC.

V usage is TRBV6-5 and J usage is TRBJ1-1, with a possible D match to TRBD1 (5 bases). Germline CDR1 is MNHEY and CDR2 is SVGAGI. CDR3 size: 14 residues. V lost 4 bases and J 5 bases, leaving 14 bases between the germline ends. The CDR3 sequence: CASSFRPEGTEAFF. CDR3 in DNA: TGTGCCAGCAGTTTCAGACCGGAGGGGACTGAAGCTTTCTTT.

The CDR3 nucleotides read TGCGCCAGCAGCCAAGCACCTCTGGCTAGCGGCTCCTACGAGCAGTACTTC. This sequence encodes CASSQAPLASGSYEQYF. The rearrangement uses TRBV4-1 and TRBJ2-7; 7 bases are shared with TRBD2. J lost 0 bases, V lost 1 base, and 9 bases had no gene match. This CDR3 has 17 residues. CDR1 MGHRA and CDR2 YSYEKL come from the germline V gene.

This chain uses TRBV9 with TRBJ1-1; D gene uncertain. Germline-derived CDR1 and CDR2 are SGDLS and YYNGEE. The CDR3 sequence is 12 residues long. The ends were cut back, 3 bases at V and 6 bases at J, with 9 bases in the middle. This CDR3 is CASSAGSPEAFF. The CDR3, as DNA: TGTGCCAGCAGCGCCGGGTCGCCTGAAGCTTTCTTT.

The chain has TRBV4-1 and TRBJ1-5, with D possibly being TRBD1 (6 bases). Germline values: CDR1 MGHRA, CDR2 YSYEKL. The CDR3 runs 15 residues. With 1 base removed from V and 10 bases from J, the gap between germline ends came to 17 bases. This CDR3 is CASSQAPGDRQPQHF. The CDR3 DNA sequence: TGCGCCAGCAGCCAAGCACCAGGGGACCGTCAACCCCAGCATTTT.

The CDR3 DNA reads TGTGCCAGCAGCCCGGGACAGGGAAACACTGAAGCTTTCTTT. Translated, it gives CASSPGQGNTEAFF. This sequence joins TRBV7-3 and TRBJ1-1; 9 positions agree with TRBD1. Per germline, CDR1 SGHTA and CDR2 FQGTGA. J was trimmed by 2 bases and V by 5 bases; bases with no gene match: 3. CDR3 length: 14 amino acids.

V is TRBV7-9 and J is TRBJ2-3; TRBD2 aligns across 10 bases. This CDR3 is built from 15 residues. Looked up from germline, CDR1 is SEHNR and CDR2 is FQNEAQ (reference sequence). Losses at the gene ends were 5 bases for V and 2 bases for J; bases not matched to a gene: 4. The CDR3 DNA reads TGTGCCAGCAGCCTAGGGACTAGCGCCACAGATACGCAGTATTTT. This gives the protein CASSLGTSATDTQYF.